The 15 T cell receptor beta chains reported below all come from one sample, sequenced in a study of T cell repertoires in cytomegalovirus infection. TCRdb passed the reads through MiXCR, listing each CDR3 protein once. Of approximately 750,000 distinct CDR3 sequences detected, less than 40% appear once; the ten largest clones hold 2.5% to 3.5%. The sample taken for sequencing was PBMCs. The receptor set was obtained from a human donor in good health (CMV status not recorded). Some clones in this sample may be carry-over from other donors' samples.

The chain is built from TRBV7-3 and TRBJ1-1; the D is unclear. From germline, CDR1 is SGHTA and CDR2 FQGTGA. The CDR3 extends over 13 amino acids. V shed 6 bases and J shed 7 bases, with 15 bases lying between them. The CDR3 coding sequence is TGTGCCAGCAGAGGTCAAAAATCATGTGAAGCTTTCTTT. It encodes CASRGQKSCEAFF.

This clonotype appeared a few times. For the CDR3, the DNA is TGTGCCAGCACAAAGGGGCTAGTTGTGTCTGGGGCCAACGTCCTGACTTTC. Translating gives CASTKGLVVSGANVLTF. This rearrangement joins TRBV2 to TRBJ2-6; TRBD1 might be the D (5 bases). The CDR3 covers 17 residues. Germline V gene sequence: CDR1 SNHLY, CDR2 FYNNEI. The V end lost 7 bases, the J end lost 1 base, and 17 bases lay between the germline ends. Using reference TRBV2 and TRBJ2-6 for the parts outside the CDR3, the full variable domain is EPEVTQTPSHQVTQMGQEVILRCVPISNHLYFYWYRQILGQKVEFLVSFYNNEISEKSEIFDDQFSVERPDGSNFTLKIRSTKLEDSAMYFCASTKGLVVSGANVLTFGAGSRLTVL.

This clonotype has more than one count but fewer than ten. J is TRBJ1-2 and V is TRBV10-3; 7 bases are a match to TRBD1. CDR1 and CDR2 (germline): ENHRY, SYGVKD. V lost 3 bases, J lost 8 bases, and 15 bases stayed unmatched. The CDR3 loop spans 16 amino acids. CDR3 bases: TGTGCCATCAGTGAAAAAACAGGGGAGGGAGGAGGCGGCTACACCTTC. This codes for CAISEKTGEGGGGYTF.

The chain couples TRBV19 to TRBJ2-5; 9 bases line up with TRBD1. After removal of 2 bases from V and 5 bases from J, the junction contained 12 bases not matched to a gene. In germline, CDR1 is LNHDA, CDR2 SQIVND (reference sequence). This CDR3 region has 17 residues. CDR3 sequence reads: CASSIRDRVPLGETQYF. The CDR3 DNA is TGTGCCAGTAGTATAAGGGACAGGGTCCCCCTCGGGGAGACCCAGTACTTC.

The sample holds many counts of this clonotype. The chain's CDR3 is CASSLLTQETQYF. CDR3 DNA sequence: TGTGCCAGCAGCTTATTAACACAAGAGACCCAGTACTTC. The chain is built from TRBV7-2 and TRBJ2-5; no reliable D call. The CDR3 spans 13 residues. Germline V lookup: CDR1 SGHTA, CDR2 FQGNSA. The germline V and J ends were trimmed by 2 bases and 2 bases, with 6 bases remaining between them.

The V gene is TRBV28, the J gene TRBJ1-1, with D possibly TRBD1 on 5 matching bases. The CDR3 covers 15 residues. Trimming left V 7 bases short and J 3 bases short, with 18 bases between. Germline lookup yields CDR1 MDHEN and CDR2 SYDVKM. This chain's CDR3 is CASTLAPDTDTEAFF. The CDR3 DNA sequence: TGTGCCAGCACCCTGGCCCCGGACACAGACACTGAAGCTTTCTTT.

This clonotype was observed at least ten times. The chain uses TRBV19 and TRBJ2-2, with TRBD2 matching over 9 bases. V dropped 10 bases and J dropped 10; count of bases not matched to a gene: 13. Germline V CDR1 and CDR2: LNHDA, SQIVND (reference sequence). This CDR3 has 14 amino acids. CDR3 sequence: CATARGGGLAELFF. The CDR3 nucleotides are TGTGCCACTGCCCGCGGGGGGGGGCTAGCGGAGCTGTTTTTT.

This clonotype was recorded a few times. The limits of the CDR3 on the DNA are not certain, so only TCRdb's listed CDR3 is given. This chain uses TRBV28 with TRBJ1-5; TRBD1, the D gene given by the table, was not confirmed from the DNA. Germline loops: CDR1 MDHEN, CDR2 SYDVKM. Ends included, the CDR3 has 13 residues. The CDR3 protein is CASSILGAQPQHF.

The J gene is TRBJ2-1, the V gene TRBV29-1; 9 nucleotides line up with TRBD1. Germline V gene data show CDR1 as SQVTM and CDR2 as ANQGSEA. V was clipped by 6 bases and J by 10 bases; unmatched bases: 13. The CDR3 is 14 amino acids. CDR3 amino acids: CSVEGRQGESEQFF. CDR3 coding DNA: TGCAGCGTCGAGGGAAGACAGGGGGAGTCGGAGCAGTTCTTC.

In DNA, the CDR3 is TGTGCCAGCAGTTACTCGTCCGGGCTTGAAGCTTTCTTT. Amino acid sequence: CASSYSSGLEAFF. The chain combines TRBV6-2 or TRBV6-3 with TRBJ1-1; D gene unclear. Germline CDR1 reads MNHEY; CDR2 reads SVGEGT. The germline V and J ends were trimmed by 0 bases and 7 bases, with 9 bases remaining between them. There are 13 residues in the CDR3.

The chain employs TRBV2 and TRBJ2-2; no clear D. This CDR3 has 15 amino acids. Germline loops: CDR1 SNHLY, CDR2 FYNNEI. V was pared by 4 bases and J by 0 bases, with 9 bases between. The CDR3 nucleotides read TGTGCCAGCAGTGGGCAGGTCGCGAACACCGGGGAGCTGTTTTTT. It translates to CASSGQVANTGELFF. Full variable domain (outside the CDR3, taken from reference TRBV2 and TRBJ2-2): EPEVTQTPSHQVTQMGQEVILRCVPISNHLYFYWYRQILGQKVEFLVSFYNNEISEKSEIFDDQFSVERPDGSNFTLKIRSTKLEDSAMYFCASSGQVANTGELFFGEGSRLTVL.

This clonotype has at least ten counts. The chain uses TRBV6-1 and TRBJ2-3, with 12 bases fitting TRBD2. J lost 0 bases, V lost 6 bases, and 16 bases had no gene match. From germline, CDR1 is MNHNS and CDR2 SASEGT. This CDR3 spans 20 amino acids. The CDR3 DNA follows: TGTGCCAGCAGCAACCCCGAGACTAGCGGGAGTTTCCTCAGCACAGATACGCAGTATTTT. The encoded protein is CASSNPETSGSFLSTDTQYF.

The chain uses TRBV12-3 or TRBV12-4 and TRBJ2-7; 10 bases map to TRBD1. CDR3 length: 18 amino acids. J was trimmed by 1 base and V by 5 bases; bases with no gene match: 14. CDR3 DNA: TGTGCCAGCAGTCTGTTGACAGGGGGCAGAATCCTATCCTACGAGCAGTACTTC. This sequence encodes CASSLLTGGRILSYEQYF.

As concerns this clonotype: One end of the junction varies from germline; a read error may be responsible. The V call is TRBV7-6, the J call TRBJ1-1, with TRBD1 identical over 7 bases. CDR1 is SGHVS, CDR2 FNYEAQ, per germline. The length of the CDR3 is 15 residues. Here the CDR3 DNA reads TGTGCTAGCAGCTTGGCGAGGGGGCCGATCACTGAAGCTTTCTTT. This encodes CASSLARGPITEAFF.

V and J are TRBV20-1 and TRBJ2-7, with a weak D call TRBD2 (7 bases). Trimming removed 5 bases at V and 7 bases at J, with 15 bases between. CDR3 size: 12 residues. Germline CDR1 reads DFQATT; CDR2 reads SNEGSKA (reference sequence). CDR3: CSAWGGHPEQYF. The CDR3, as DNA: TGCAGTGCTTGGGGGGGACACCCTGAGCAGTACTTC.